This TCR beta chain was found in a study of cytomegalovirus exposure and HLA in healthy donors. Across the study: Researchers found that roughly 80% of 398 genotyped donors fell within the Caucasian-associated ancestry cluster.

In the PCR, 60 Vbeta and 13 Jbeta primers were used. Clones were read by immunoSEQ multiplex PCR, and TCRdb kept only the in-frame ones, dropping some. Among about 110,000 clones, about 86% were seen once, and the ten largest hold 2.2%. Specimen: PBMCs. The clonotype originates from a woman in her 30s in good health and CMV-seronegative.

The CDR3 DNA sequence: TGTGCCAGCAGCTTAACAGGGCCGGGTGGGGAGCAGTACTTC. This translates into CASSLTGPGGEQYF. The chain couples TRBV7-9 to TRBJ2-7; a possible D gene is TRBD1 (6 bases). The CDR3 totals 14 residues. Trimming cost V 2 bases and J 7 bases, with 15 bases left between them. Germline V lookup: CDR1 SEHNR, CDR2 FQNEAQ (reference sequence).